These 27 T cell receptor beta chains were sequenced from one sample in a study of CD8+CD57+ T cells in acquired aplastic anemia. Profiles of TCR beta VDJ and CDR3 were generated from a genomic DNA template. TCRdb reprocessed the reads with MiXCR, giving one entry per CDR3 protein. In the table there are 150,000 to 200,000 distinct CDR3 sequences, over 60% of which are singletons. The sample was sorted CD4+, CD8+, or CD8+CD57+ T cells (not recorded which) from PBMCs. The receptors were sampled from a human donor with severe aplastic anemia or a healthy control (not recorded which).

The rearrangement uses TRBV3-1 and TRBJ2-6; 9 bases are a match to TRBD2. Germline CDR1 and CDR2: LGHDT and YNNKEL (reference sequence). V gave up 4 bases and J gave up 2 bases; unmatched junction bases: 9. CDR3 length: 18 amino acids. The CDR3 here is CASSLLAGVAPGANVLTF. The CDR3 DNA follows: TGTGCCAGCAGCCTTTTAGCGGGAGTGGCTCCTGGGGCCAACGTCCTGACTTTC.

The chain is built from TRBV7-9 and TRBJ2-7; D is perhaps TRBD1 (6 bases). V was trimmed by 4 bases and J by 2 bases, leaving 15 bases between them. Germline V CDR1 and CDR2: SEHNR, FQNEAQ (reference sequence). This CDR3 has 15 residues. This chain's CDR3 is CASSSPGHRTYEQYF. The CDR3 coding sequence is TGTGCCAGCAGCTCTCCGGGACATAGGACCTACGAGCAGTACTTC.

This clonotype appeared once. The chain links TRBV10-3 to TRBJ1-6, with 11 bases aligning to TRBD1. CDR3 length: 20 amino acids. Germline-derived CDR1 and CDR2 are ENHRY and SYGVKD. Losses at the gene ends were 2 bases for V and 2 bases for J; bases not matched to a gene: 11. The CDR3 nucleotides are TGTGCCATCAGTGAGCGGCGGACAGGGGGCATAAGCGCCTATAATTCACCCCTCCACTTT. Protein sequence: CAISERRTGGISAYNSPLHF.

The chain has TRBV25-1 and TRBJ2-4, with D maybe TRBD1 (5 bases). V lost 8 bases and J lost 0, with 14 bases in between. From germline, CDR1 is MGHDK and CDR2 SYGVNS. The CDR3 has 15 amino acids. CDR3 region: CASQAGQLAKNIQYF. The DNA of the CDR3 is TGTGCCAGCCAGGCAGGGCAATTAGCCAAAAACATTCAGTACTTC.

The chain carries TRBV5-1 and TRBJ1-4; D is undetermined. Germline V lookup: CDR1 SGHRS, CDR2 YFSETQ. CDR3 length: 14 residues. Trimming removed 0 bases from V and 4 bases from J, with 7 bases in between. CDR3 DNA sequence: TGCGCCAGCAGCTTGGGGCAGGATAATGAAAAACTGTTTTTT. Amino acids: CASSLGQDNEKLFF.

The chain carries TRBV2 and TRBJ2-3; 12 bases fit TRBD2. Per germline, CDR1 SNHLY and CDR2 FYNNEI. The V gene end was trimmed by 4 bases and the J gene end by 4 bases; junction bases not matched to a gene: 3. The CDR3 covers 15 residues. CDR3 sequence reads: CASSGPSGGADTQYF. The CDR3 DNA is TGTGCCAGCAGTGGCCCTAGCGGGGGGGCAGATACGCAGTATTTT.

This clonotype was detected ten times or more. The V and J genes are TRBV29-1 and TRBJ1-1, with D perhaps matching TRBD1 (6 bases). Germline lookup yields CDR1 SQVTM and CDR2 ANQGSEA. This CDR3 has 18 amino acids. V gave up 4 bases and J gave up 3 bases, with 27 bases separating them. DNA for the CDR3: TGCAGCGTTGGGGGAGATACAGGGTCATTAGTAGGGGACACTGAAGCTTTCTTT. This translates into CSVGGDTGSLVGDTEAFF.

This clonotype was observed a few times. This rearrangement joins TRBV15 to TRBJ1-5; no reliable D call. The CDR3 is 14 residues long. Germline values: CDR1 LNHNV, CDR2 YYDKDF (reference sequence). Trimming removed 0 bases from V and 7 bases from J, with 10 bases in between. The CDR3 region has the DNA TGTGCCACCAGCAGAGATCCCACTAGGCAGCCCCAGCATTTT. This sequence encodes CATSRDPTRQPQHF.

In its sample, this clonotype was seen once. The J gene is TRBJ2-7, the V gene TRBV20-1, with 11 bases aligning to TRBD1. With 1 base clipped from V and 7 bases from J, the junction kept 12 bases outside the gene matches. CDR1 is DFQATT, CDR2 SNEGSKA, per germline (reference sequence). The CDR3 consists of 16 residues. This CDR3 is CSARGLSGTGGREQYF. The CDR3 DNA is TGCAGTGCTAGAGGTCTCTCCGGGACAGGGGGTAGGGAGCAGTACTTC.

V usage is TRBV14 and J usage is TRBJ2-7; D possibly matches TRBD1 or TRBD2 (5 bases each). V was clipped by 4 bases and J by 4 bases, with 14 bases between them. Germline V gene lookup returns CDR1 SGHDN and CDR2 FVKESK. This CDR3 has 14 residues. CDR3 in amino acids: CASSPFQGDYEQYF. CDR3 DNA sequence: TGTGCCAGCAGCCCCTTTCAGGGAGATTACGAGCAGTACTTC.

This clonotype showed up just a few times. V usage is TRBV7-2 and J usage is TRBJ2-5; weak D call: TRBD2 (6 bases). The V end was cut by 5 bases, the J end by 5 bases, with 12 bases between. Germline-derived CDR1 and CDR2 are SGHTA and FQGNSA. This CDR3 has 13 residues. Here the CDR3 DNA reads TGTGCCAGCAGCCCCGGACTACGGGAGACCCAGTACTTC. Residues: CASSPGLRETQYF.

The V gene is TRBV20-1, the J gene TRBJ1-2; D possibly corresponds to TRBD1 (6 bases). This CDR3 contains 13 residues. Trimming left V 7 bases short and J 7 bases short, with 19 bases between. In germline, CDR1 is DFQATT, CDR2 SNEGSKA (reference sequence). CDR3 residues: CSGGHSNVGGYTF. DNA for the CDR3: TGCAGTGGGGGACATTCGAACGTTGGTGGCTACACCTTC.

This chain links TRBV25-1 with TRBJ1-2, with D maybe TRBD1 (6 bases). Germline V gene lookup returns CDR1 MGHDK and CDR2 SYGVNS. V was trimmed by 1 base and J by 2 bases, leaving 23 bases between them. The CDR3 has 19 amino acids. The CDR3 reads CASSESSSRRTGPNYGYTF. For the CDR3, the DNA is TGTGCCAGCAGTGAATCGTCAAGCCGTAGAACAGGGCCCAACTATGGCTACACCTTC.

This chain connects TRBV7-8 to TRBJ2-5; 9 nucleotides agree with TRBD2. Looked up from germline, CDR1 is SGHVS and CDR2 is FQNEAQ. The junction had 2 bases not matched to a gene; V was cut back by 10 bases and J by 2 bases. The CDR3 is made up of 12 amino acids. This CDR3 reads CATAGGQETQYF. The CDR3 DNA follows: TGTGCCACTGCGGGGGGGCAAGAGACCCAGTACTTC.

This clonotype was counted a single time. The junction shows a germline mismatch at one end, possibly a read error. This sequence joins TRBV5-1 and TRBJ2-7; D remains ambiguous. Germline CDR1 is SGHRS and CDR2 is YFSETQ. The CDR3 has 13 amino acids. CDR3 bases: TGTGCCAGCAGCCTAAGCACAGTCTACGAGCAGTACTTC. Its translation: CASSLSTVYEQYF.

This chain connects TRBV7-9 to TRBJ2-7, with TRBD1 matching 10 bases. The CDR3 contains 15 residues. V was pared by 5 bases and J by 5 bases, with 9 bases of the junction left unmatched. In germline, CDR1 is SEHNR, CDR2 FQNEAQ (reference sequence). The CDR3 nucleotides read TGTGCCAGCAGCCCCCGGACAGGGGGAATTGACGAGCAGTACTTC. This codes for CASSPRTGGIDEQYF. Full variable domain (rest looked up from reference TRBV7-9 and TRBJ2-7): DTGVSQNPRHKITKRGQNVTFRCDPISEHNRLYWYRQTLGQGPEFLTYFQNEAQLEKSRLLSDRFSAERPKGSFSTLEIQRTEQGDSAMYLCASSPRTGGIDEQYFGPGTRLTVT.

This clonotype was seen a handful of times. CDR3 residues: CSAPGRAGGPHEQYF. In DNA, the CDR3 is TGCAGTGCCCCAGGCCGAGCGGGAGGGCCCCACGAGCAGTACTTC. The rearrangement links TRBV20-1 to TRBJ2-7; 10 bases line up with TRBD2. The germline gives CDR1 DFQATT, CDR2 SNEGSKA (reference sequence). The CDR3 runs 15 residues. V lost 6 bases, J lost 5 bases, and 13 bases stayed unmatched.

This sequence joins TRBV12-3 or TRBV12-4 and TRBJ2-7; D is perhaps TRBD2 (6 bases). With 4 bases removed from V and 0 bases from J, the gap between germline ends came to 13 bases. CDR3 length: 15 amino acids. CDR3 protein: CASSWGGASSYEQYF. The CDR3 DNA is TGTGCCAGCAGTTGGGGCGGGGCTAGCTCCTACGAGCAGTACTTC.

The chain has TRBV2 and TRBJ1-5; D is possibly TRBD1 (6 bases). Germline CDR1 SNHLY, CDR2 FYNNEI. The CDR3 is made up of 13 amino acids. Deletions cut 8 bases from V and 4 bases from J, with 12 bases between. The CDR3 nucleotides are TGTGCCAGCCGGTATAGGGGGAATCAGCCCCAGCATTTT. Residues: CASRYRGNQPQHF.

Notes on this clonotype: This may arise from a read error, as a much more abundant clone is one base away. This sequence joins TRBV11-3 and TRBJ1-6; D remains unclear. The CDR3 sequence is 13 residues long. V was cut by 3 bases and J by 11 bases, with 11 bases left in between. The germline V gene encodes CDR1 SGHNT and CDR2 YENEEA. The CDR3 reads CASSLGRNPPLHF. The CDR3, as DNA: TGTGCCAGCAGCTTGGGGAGGAATCCACCCCTCCACTTT.

The V call is TRBV6-1, the J call TRBJ1-1; D perhaps matches TRBD1 (6 bases). This CDR3 is built from 13 residues. The germline V and J ends were trimmed by 6 bases and 5 bases, with 13 bases remaining between them. Per the germline V gene, CDR1 is MNHNS and CDR2 is SASEGT. CDR3 loop: CASRMDSWTEAFF. CDR3 DNA sequence: TGTGCCAGCAGGATGGACAGCTGGACTGAAGCTTTCTTT.

The rearrangement links TRBV9 to TRBJ2-2, with D maybe TRBD1 (6 bases). V lost 4 bases, J lost 5 bases, and 15 bases lay in between. The CDR3 is 15 residues long. Germline V gene sequence: CDR1 SGDLS, CDR2 YYNGEE. The CDR3 is CASSPGDIGTGELFF. In DNA, the CDR3 is TGTGCCAGCAGCCCTGGGGACATTGGAACCGGGGAGCTGTTTTTT.

This clonotype occurred a few times. The genes are TRBV19 and TRBJ2-5; tentatively, D is TRBD1 (7 bases). CDR1 is LNHDA, CDR2 SQIVND, per germline (reference sequence). The CDR3 length is 14 residues. V lost 4 bases and J lost 5, with 14 bases in between. The CDR3 region has the DNA TGTGCCAGTAGTAGGAGGGGGCGGACGGAGACCCAGTACTTC. The encoded protein is CASSRRGRTETQYF.

The rearrangement links TRBV20-1 to TRBJ2-7, with TRBD2 matching 9 bases. The length of the CDR3 is 15 residues. V shed 1 base and J 1 base; nucleotides not matched to a gene: 5. The germline V gene has CDR1 DFQATT and CDR2 SNEGSKA (reference sequence). CDR3 region: CSARVPSGASYEQYF. CDR3 coding DNA: TGCAGTGCTAGAGTGCCTAGCGGGGCATCCTACGAGCAGTACTTC.

The chain employs TRBV7-7 and TRBJ2-5; D is unclear. The length of the CDR3 is 13 residues. Looked up from germline, CDR1 is SSHAT and CDR2 is FNYEAQ (reference sequence). Trimming stripped 3 bases from V and 5 bases from J, with 10 bases between. The CDR3 nucleotides read TGTGCCAGCAGCTTTTCTGATGGGGAGACCCAGTACTTC. Protein product: CASSFSDGETQYF.

Ten or more counts support this clonotype. The chain recombines TRBV6-5 with TRBJ1-1, with D unclear. In germline, CDR1 is MNHEY, CDR2 SVGAGI. V gave up 8 bases and J gave up 1 base, with 8 bases separating them. The CDR3 runs to 12 residues. For the CDR3, the DNA is TGTGCCAGCTTCGGGAGGAACACTGAAGCTTTCTTT. This codes for CASFGRNTEAFF.

The CDR3 region has the DNA TGTGCCAGTAGGATTTCCGGTACAGGCCAAGAGACCCAGTACTTC. Residues: CASRISGTGQETQYF. The chain has TRBV19 and TRBJ2-5; TRBD1 might be the D (5 bases). There are 15 residues in the CDR3. V was pared by 6 bases and J by 1 base, with 15 bases between. From germline, CDR1 is LNHDA and CDR2 SQIVND (reference sequence). Drawing the rest from reference TRBV19 and TRBJ2-5, the complete variable domain is DGGITQSPKYLFRKEGQNVTLSCEQNLNHDAMYWYRQDPGQGLRLIYYSQIVNDFQKGDIAEGYSVSREKKESFPLTVTSAQKNPTAFYLCASRISGTGQETQYFGPGTRLLVL.